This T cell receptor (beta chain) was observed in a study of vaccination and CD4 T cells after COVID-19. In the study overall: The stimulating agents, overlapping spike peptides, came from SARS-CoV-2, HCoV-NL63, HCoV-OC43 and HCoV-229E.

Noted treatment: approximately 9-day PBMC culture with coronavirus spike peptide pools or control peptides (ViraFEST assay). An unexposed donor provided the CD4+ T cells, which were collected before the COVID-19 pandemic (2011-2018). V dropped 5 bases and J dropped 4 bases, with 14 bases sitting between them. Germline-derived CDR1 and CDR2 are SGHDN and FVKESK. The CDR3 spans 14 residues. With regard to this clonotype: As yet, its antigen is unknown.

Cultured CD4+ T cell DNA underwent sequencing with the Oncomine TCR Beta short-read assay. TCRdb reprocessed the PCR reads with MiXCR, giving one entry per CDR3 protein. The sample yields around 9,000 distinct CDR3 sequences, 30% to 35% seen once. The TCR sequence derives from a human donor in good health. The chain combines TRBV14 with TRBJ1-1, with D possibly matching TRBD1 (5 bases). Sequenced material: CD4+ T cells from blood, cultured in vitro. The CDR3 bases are TGTGCCAGCAGCTCAGGGCCCCTAAGCACTGAAGCTTTCTTT. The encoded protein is CASSSGPLSTEAFF.